The T cell receptor beta chain described here comes from a study of blood T cell repertoires in COVID-19. Study background: COVID-19 samples, acute and convalescent, were from the United States, Italy and Spain.

Clones were sequenced by immunoSEQ multiplex PCR, and TCRdb holds only the in-frame ones, with some missing. The profile shows some 130,000 clones, roughly 79% of them singletons. The sequence was obtained from a human donor in a cohort sampled during active COVID-19. The sequencing input was peripheral blood.

In DNA, the CDR3 is TGCGCCAGCAGTGACACACCGAACACCGGGGAGCTGTTTTTT. This sequence encodes CASSDTPNTGELFF. The chain has TRBV10-2 and TRBJ2-2; no firm D call. The CDR3 loop spans 14 amino acids. V lost 3 bases to trimming and J lost 0 bases, with 5 bases between them. The germline CDR1 and CDR2 sequences are WSHSY and SAAADI.